This T cell receptor (beta chain) was identified in a study of CD8 T cells in Susac syndrome. Whole-study results and caveats: The study recognized that the number of individuals in its TCR sequencing and HLA analysis was relatively small.

Worth noting for this clonotype: Its antigen is as yet unknown.

Roughly 0.45 to 1 ug RNA was reverse transcribed with random hexamers. Across 54 Vbeta and 13 Jbeta, immunoSEQ multiplex PCR amplified TCR beta CDR3. Via MiXCR, TCRdb re-called the immunoSEQ multiplex PCR reads, giving one row per CDR3 protein. This sample has around 190,000 distinct CDR3 sequences, with roughly 95% found just once. Sequencing was performed on CD8+ T cells from PBMCs. The source is a human donor with multiple sclerosis.

The CDR3 loop reads CSARDRVGDVWYF. Written as DNA, the CDR3 is TGCAGTGCTAGAGATCGGGTAGGGGACGTGTGGTATTTT. The chain is built from TRBV20-1 and TRBJ2-3, with D perhaps matching TRBD1 or TRBD2 (5 bases each). The V and J ends lost 0 bases and 14 bases respectively, with 18 bases between them. CDR1 DFQATT and CDR2 SNEGSKA come from the germline V gene (reference sequence). CDR3 length: 13 residues.